One TCR beta chain is described in this entry. Its specificity is unknown. V lost 1 base to trimming and J lost 6 bases, with 10 bases between them. CDR3 length equals 14 residues. Germline-derived CDR1 and CDR2 are SGHTA and FQGNSA. The data belong to a study of T cell responses to AZD1222 COVID-19 vaccine. About the study: Pooled together were second doses at about 4 or about 12 weeks. Overall study findings and caveats: Regions left unmutated in variants are reportedly the target of nearly half of spike-specific TCRs. Donors skewed white British and female; clonal diversity was possibly underestimated. Repertoires in all cases were sampled only once the peak T cell response had passed.

Profiled with immunoSEQ multiplex PCR; TCRdb holds only in-frame clones, not every one. The sample holds about 130,000 clones; approximately 90% are singletons and the top ten take 1.9%. The sequence came from an adult in good health. This chain connects TRBV7-2 to TRBJ1-5, with D uncertain. Sequenced here: peripheral blood, sampled on day 0 of AZD1222 vaccination. The CDR3 coding sequence is TGTGCCAGCAGCTTAGTAGCGGTGAGTCAGCCCCAGCATTTT. This encodes CASSLVAVSQPQHF.